The 25 T cell receptor beta chains below all came from one sample that was sequenced in a study of blood T cells in healthy people across ages. A second roughly 6 to 12 cycle PCR used barcoded and J-beta primers. TCRdb re-called the 5' RACE reads through MiXCR, storing one row per CDR3 protein. The table shows roughly 1 million distinct CDR3 sequences, with approximately 25% occurring only once. A further study also used this sample, focusing on T cells of mothers and their children.

The specimen sequenced was blood. These receptors all stem from a girl aged 2 to 10 in good health.

This sequence joins TRBV20-1 and TRBJ1-4, with TRBD1 matching 7 bases. The junction had 4 bases not matched to a gene; V was cut back by 3 bases and J by 6 bases. The CDR3 is made up of 13 amino acids. CDR1 DFQATT and CDR2 SNEGSKA come from the germline V gene (reference sequence). The DNA of the CDR3 is TGCAGTGCTAGGAGCAGGGGGTATGAAAAACTGTTTTTT. It specifies CSARSRGYEKLFF.

This clonotype was detected a few times. J is TRBJ2-5 and V is TRBV29-1; 12 bases align to TRBD2. V gave up 3 bases and J gave up 5 bases; unmatched junction bases: 4. Germline V gives CDR1 SQVTM, CDR2 ANQGSEA. The CDR3 contains 14 residues. CDR3 in amino acids: CSVETSGSSETQYF. CDR3 nucleotides: TGCAGCGTTGAGACTAGCGGGAGTTCCGAGACCCAGTACTTC.

The chain recombines TRBV29-1 with TRBJ2-7, with 10 bases aligning to TRBD1. The CDR3 is 14 residues long. Germline values: CDR1 SQVTM, CDR2 ANQGSEA. Trimming cost V 6 bases and J 4 bases; bases outside gene matches: 9. The CDR3 is CSVVGTGEGYEQYF. The CDR3 DNA reads as TGCAGCGTCGTTGGGACAGGGGAAGGTTACGAGCAGTACTTC.

The rearrangement links TRBV7-9 to TRBJ1-1, with D possibly being TRBD1 (5 bases). Trimming left V 4 bases short and J 7 bases short, with 16 bases between. Looked up from germline, CDR1 is SEHNR and CDR2 is FQNEAQ (reference sequence). This CDR3 comprises 14 residues. The CDR3 DNA reads as TGTGCCAGCAGCTCCGGGACCGACGGGCGTGAAGCTTTCTTT. Protein: CASSSGTDGREAFF.

The V call is TRBV12-3 or TRBV12-4, the J call TRBJ2-5, with a tentative D call TRBD2 (6 bases). CDR3 length equals 13 residues. V was clipped by 6 bases and J by 4 bases, with 12 bases between them. The CDR3 coding sequence is TGTGCCAGCAGAACGACTAGTTTAGAGACCCAGTACTTC. Residues: CASRTTSLETQYF.

The CDR3 is CASSWIGSYEQYF. The DNA of the CDR3 is TGTGCCAGCAGCTGGATAGGGTCGTACGAGCAGTACTTC. The chain is built from TRBV11-2 and TRBJ2-5; no clear D. Near its end, the DNA agrees better with TRBJ2-7, so the J call may be wrong. The length of the CDR3 is 13 residues. CDR1 is SGHAT, CDR2 FQNNGV, per germline.

This sequence joins TRBV12-3 or TRBV12-4 and TRBJ1-5, with D possibly TRBD1 on 5 matching bases. CDR3 size: 15 residues. Between the trimmed V and J ends, which lost 5 bases and 0 bases, there was a span of 11 bases. CDR3: CASSPRTLSNQPQHF. DNA for the CDR3: TGTGCCAGCAGTCCCCGGACACTTAGCAATCAGCCCCAGCATTTT.

This clonotype appeared a few times. The rearrangement uses TRBV15 and TRBJ2-6; D might be TRBD2 (7 bases). V lost 3 bases and J lost 4, with 10 bases in between. Germline CDR1 and CDR2: LNHNV and YYDKDF (reference sequence). CDR3 length: 15 amino acids. CDR3 in amino acids: CATSSRGAGANVLTF. CDR3 nucleotides: TGTGCCACCAGCAGCCGGGGGGCAGGGGCCAACGTCCTGACTTTC. Based on the CDR3 plus reference TRBV15 and TRBJ2-6, the full variable domain is DAMVIQNPRYQVTQFGKPVTLSCSQTLNHNVMYWYQQKSSQAPKLLFHYYDKDFNNEADTPDNFQSRRPNTSFCFLDIRSPGLGDTAMYLCATSSRGAGANVLTFGAGSRLTVL.

The J gene is TRBJ1-6, the V gene TRBV7-8; D unresolved. This CDR3 is 13 amino acids long. Germline V gives CDR1 SGHVS, CDR2 FQNEAQ. The germline V and J ends were trimmed by 5 bases and 9 bases, with 11 bases remaining between them. The CDR3, as DNA: TGTGCCAGCAGCCCCCAGACAATTTCACCCCTCCACTTT. This codes for CASSPQTISPLHF.

The chain links TRBV24-1 to TRBJ2-5, with TRBD1 identical over 7 bases. Germline CDR1 reads KGHDR; CDR2 reads SFDVKD. Trimming at V came to 6 bases and at J to 3 bases, leaving 6 bases not matched to a gene. The CDR3 totals 14 residues. The CDR3 protein is CATSLTGSKETQYF. The CDR3 region has the DNA TGTGCCACCAGTCTGACAGGGTCGAAAGAGACCCAGTACTTC.

The genes are TRBV28 and TRBJ2-7, with D perhaps assigned TRBD1 or TRBD2 (5 bases each). CDR1 is MDHEN, CDR2 SYDVKM, per germline. V was shortened by 6 bases and J by 5 bases, with 23 bases between the two germline ends. The CDR3 is 16 amino acids. CDR3 DNA: TGTGCCAGCAGCTCCCACCTAGGGGACCCCAGTAACGAGCAGTACTTC. As protein: CASSSHLGDPSNEQYF.

This clonotype was seen a handful of times. The CDR3 here is CATSRREGIGDTQYF. CDR3 coding DNA: TGTGCCACCAGCCGGAGGGAAGGGATTGGAGATACGCAGTATTTT. The J gene is TRBJ2-3, the V gene TRBV24-1; a weak D match, TRBD2 (6 bases). The V and J ends lost 7 bases and 5 bases respectively, with 18 bases between them. The CDR3 is made up of 15 amino acids. Germline loops: CDR1 KGHDR, CDR2 SFDVKD.

The sample holds a few counts of this clonotype. The gene calls are TRBV6-1 and TRBJ2-2; 7 nucleotides line up with TRBD2. Looked up from germline, CDR1 is MNHNS and CDR2 is SASEGT. The junction had 1 base not matched to a gene; V was cut back by 11 bases and J by 1 base. The CDR3 has 12 residues. The CDR3 spells CAWGGNTGELFF. The CDR3 DNA sequence: TGTGCCTGGGGGGGGAACACCGGGGAGCTGTTTTTT.

This clonotype was counted only a few times. The chain carries TRBV12-3 or TRBV12-4 and TRBJ2-7; TRBD2 agrees at 9 bases. This CDR3 has 13 residues. V was clipped by 8 bases and J by 6 bases; unmatched bases: 8. The CDR3 reads CASGAGGPTEQYF. For the CDR3, the DNA is TGTGCCAGCGGGGCGGGAGGGCCTACCGAGCAGTACTTC.

The J gene is TRBJ1-1, the V gene TRBV27, with D perhaps TRBD1 (6 bases). Deletions cut 5 bases from V and 0 bases from J, with 13 bases between. The CDR3 contains 15 residues. CDR1 and CDR2 from the germline V gene are MNHEY and SMNVEV (reference sequence). CDR3 protein: CASSPPGAMNTEAFF. Written as DNA, the CDR3 is TGTGCCAGCAGTCCCCCAGGGGCCATGAACACTGAAGCTTTCTTT.

This clonotype was observed a few times. This rearrangement joins TRBV11-2 to TRBJ2-7, with 7 bases matching TRBD2. From germline, CDR1 is SGHAT and CDR2 FQNNGV. J was trimmed by 3 bases and V by 1 base; bases with no gene match: 9. The CDR3 runs 16 residues. CDR3 DNA sequence: TGTGCCAGCAGCTTAGGAGCCTTAGCGGGCCGCTACGAGCAGTACTTC. Its translation is CASSLGALAGRYEQYF. Combining the CDR3 with reference TRBV11-2 and TRBJ2-7 gives the whole variable domain EAGVAQSPRYKIIEKRQSVAFWCNPISGHATLYWYQQILGQGPKLLIQFQNNGVVDDSQLPKDRFSAERLKGVDSTLKIQPAKLEDSAVYLCASSLGALAGRYEQYFGPGTRLTVT.

In DNA, the CDR3 is TGCAGCGTTGCGCCAGGGACAGGGCTGAGCGGGAGTGGGGCAGATACGCAGTATTTT. It specifies CSVAPGTGLSGSGADTQYF. The chain joins TRBV29-1 to TRBJ2-3; perhaps TRBD1 as D (9 bases). Germline V gene lookup returns CDR1 SQVTM and CDR2 ANQGSEA. The CDR3 is 19 amino acids. Trimming removed 4 bases from V and 4 bases from J, with 30 bases in between.

Turning to this clonotype: Relative to the germline gene, one junction end is altered; a read error may explain this. The CDR3 DNA follows: TGTGCAATCAGTGAGGGGAGCTGGGAGACCCAGTACTTC. Its translation is CAISEGSWETQYF. The chain recombines TRBV10-3 with TRBJ2-5; D possibly uses TRBD1 or TRBD2 (5 bases each). The CDR3 has 13 amino acids. CDR1 and CDR2 from the germline V gene are ENHRY and SYGVKD.

The CDR3 bases are TGTGCCACCAGTAGGACAGGGGAGAATGAGCAGTTCTTC. Encoded protein: CATSRTGENEQFF. The chain recombines TRBV24-1 with TRBJ2-5; TRBD1 matches 9 bases. The assigned J gene may be wrong: the sequence end matches TRBJ2-1 better. Germline lookup yields CDR1 KGHDR and CDR2 SFDVKD. The CDR3 is 13 amino acids.

The chain couples TRBV7-3 to TRBJ1-5; TRBD1 might be the D (6 bases). The germline CDR1 and CDR2 sequences are SGHTA and FQGTGA. This CDR3 comprises 13 residues. Between the trimmed V and J ends, which lost 4 bases and 7 bases, there was a span of 11 bases. The CDR3 sequence: CASSSHRDQPQHF. The CDR3 bases are TGTGCCAGCAGCTCCCACAGGGACCAGCCCCAGCATTTT.

V usage is TRBV20-1 and J usage is TRBJ2-3; TRBD1 matches 8 bases. The V gene end was trimmed by 6 bases and the J gene end by 1 base; junction bases not matched to a gene: 3. This CDR3 comprises 13 residues. Germline CDR1 DFQATT, CDR2 SNEGSKA (reference sequence). The CDR3 DNA is TGCAGTGCGGAGGGACAGGGCACAGATACGCAGTATTTT. Encoded protein: CSAEGQGTDTQYF.

The rearrangement links TRBV10-3 to TRBJ2-3; 9 bases agree with TRBD1. This CDR3 is 16 amino acids long. Germline loops: CDR1 ENHRY, CDR2 SYGVKD. Germline trimming cut 0 bases from V and 0 bases from J; bases unmatched to any gene: 1. The CDR3: CAISESGTGSTDTQYF. CDR3 nucleotide sequence: TGTGCCATCAGTGAGTCAGGGACAGGGAGCACAGATACGCAGTATTTT.

There are a few counts of this clonotype. The genes are TRBV6-6 and TRBJ2-6; D is unresolved. CDR1 is MNHNY, CDR2 SVGAGI, per germline (reference sequence). The germline V and J ends were trimmed by 4 bases and 2 bases, with 9 bases remaining between them. The CDR3 consists of 15 residues. The CDR3 nucleotides read TGTGCCAGCAGTTGGTCTGAGGCTGGGGCCAACGTCCTGACTTTC. It specifies CASSWSEAGANVLTF.

This clonotype was seen only a few times. The V gene is TRBV12-3 or TRBV12-4, the J gene TRBJ1-5; D not resolved. This CDR3 is built from 14 residues. Trimming pared 3 bases from V and 0 bases from J, leaving 6 bases between. Here the CDR3 reads CASSFGNSNQPQHF. CDR3 coding DNA: TGTGCCAGCAGTTTTGGTAATAGCAATCAGCCCCAGCATTTT.

The chain has TRBV4-3 and TRBJ2-7; maybe TRBD1 (6 bases). Trimming took off 0 bases at V and 6 bases at J, with 15 bases between the two ends. The CDR3 contains 15 residues. Germline CDR1 LGHNA, CDR2 YSLEER. The CDR3 here is CASSQDSGRGSEQYF. CDR3 bases: TGCGCCAGCAGCCAAGATTCAGGCAGGGGCTCCGAGCAGTACTTC.